The 14 T cell receptor beta chains below all came from one sample that was sequenced in a study of early T cells in non-severe SARS-CoV-2 infection. TCRdb reanalysed the 5' RACE reads using MiXCR and keeps one entry per CDR3 protein. The sample lists tens of thousands of distinct CDR3 sequences; approximately 9% were seen once. The sample here was whole blood, taken at baseline. All receptors derive from an adult who was a healthcare worker with PCR-confirmed SARS-CoV-2 infection or an uninfected control (not recorded which).

This chain connects TRBV3-1 to TRBJ2-6; weak D call: TRBD1 (6 bases). V shed 4 bases and J shed 1 base, with 8 bases lying between them. Germline V lookup: CDR1 LGHDT, CDR2 YNNKEL (reference sequence). This CDR3 spans 15 amino acids. In DNA form, the CDR3 reads TGTGCCAGCAGCCTACAGGGTTCTGGGGCCAACGTCCTGACTTTC. This encodes CASSLQGSGANVLTF. The whole variable domain, filled in from reference TRBV3-1 and TRBJ2-6, reads DTAVSQTPKYLVTQMGNDKSIKCEQNLGHDTMYWYKQDSKKFLKIMFSYNNKELIINETVPNRFSPKSPDKAHLNLHINSLELGDSAVYFCASSLQGSGANVLTFGAGSRLTVL.

This clonotype was seen at least ten times. In DNA form, the CDR3 reads TGTGCCAGCAGCGTGGGCCAGGGGGTTTACAATGAGCAGTTCTTC. Translating it yields CASSVGQGVYNEQFF. This sequence joins TRBV9 and TRBJ2-1, with TRBD1 identical over 7 bases. After removal of 2 bases from V and 4 bases from J, the junction contained 6 bases not matched to a gene. Germline lookup yields CDR1 SGDLS and CDR2 YYNGEE. The CDR3 sequence is 15 residues long. The full variable domain, rest sourced from reference TRBV9 and TRBJ2-1, is DSGVTQTPKHLITATGQRVTLRCSPRSGDLSVYWYQQSLDQGLQFLIQYYNGEERAKGNILERFSAQQFPDLHSELNLSSLELGDSALYFCASSVGQGVYNEQFFGPGTRLTVL.

The chain has TRBV6-2 or TRBV6-3 and TRBJ2-1; 8 bases line up with TRBD2. Germline V gives CDR1 MNHEY, CDR2 SVGEGT. This CDR3 region has 15 residues. The junction had 7 bases not matched to a gene; V was cut back by 5 bases and J by 4 bases. This chain's CDR3 is CASSRPGTRYNEQFF. In nucleotides, the CDR3 is TGTGCCAGCAGTCGACCGGGGACTAGATACAATGAGCAGTTCTTC.

This clonotype was counted ten times or more. This chain links TRBV20-1 with TRBJ2-1; D is perhaps TRBD2 (7 bases). The CDR3 runs 14 residues. The V end was cut by 5 bases, the J end by 5 bases, with 16 bases between. CDR1 is DFQATT, CDR2 SNEGSKA, per germline (reference sequence). This CDR3 reads CSALQGGVNNEQFF. CDR3 coding DNA: TGCAGTGCTCTACAGGGAGGGGTGAACAATGAGCAGTTCTTC.

This chain uses TRBV4-3 with TRBJ1-2; no definite D call. CDR3 size: 15 residues. Germline V gene sequence: CDR1 LGHNA, CDR2 YSLEER. Trimming cost V 1 base and J 1 base, with 10 bases left between them. The CDR3 DNA follows: TGCGCCAGCAGCCAAGTGCTGGTCCTTAACTATGGCTACACCTTC. Translation gives CASSQVLVLNYGYTF.

This chain connects TRBV11-2 to TRBJ2-5; 10 bases are shared with TRBD2. The CDR3 is 17 residues long. The V gene's germline CDR1 is SGHAT and CDR2 FQNNGV. The junction had 9 bases not matched to a gene; V was cut back by 1 base and J by 4 bases. Written as DNA, the CDR3 is TGTGCCAGCAGCTTAGCGGTGTCGTCTAGCGGGAGAGAGACCCAGTACTTC. Translated: CASSLAVSSSGRETQYF.

This sequence joins TRBV6-2 or TRBV6-3 and TRBJ2-5; no definite D call. Germline CDR1 MNHEY, CDR2 SVGEGT. V lost 2 bases and J lost 5, with 12 bases in between. This CDR3 has 14 amino acids. CDR3 in amino acids: CASSYLAPHETQYF. The CDR3 nucleotides read TGTGCCAGCAGTTACCTCGCCCCTCACGAGACCCAGTACTTC.

This clonotype appeared a few times. The chain has TRBV5-6 and TRBJ1-3, with D uncertain. The CDR3 is 15 amino acids. Germline V lookup: CDR1 SGHDT, CDR2 YYEEEE. The V end lost 2 bases, the J end lost 1 base, and 10 bases lay between the germline ends. The CDR3 loop reads CASSFDKLSGNTIYF. CDR3 nucleotide sequence: TGTGCCAGCAGCTTCGACAAACTTTCTGGAAACACCATATATTTT.

This chain links TRBV29-1 with TRBJ2-6; 10 bases agree with TRBD1. The CDR3 runs 15 residues. CDR1 and CDR2 from the germline V gene are SQVTM and ANQGSEA. The V segment lost 4 bases and the J segment 2 bases; nucleotides outside the gene matches: 2. The DNA of the CDR3 is TGCAGCGTTGGACAGGGGGCTACTGGGGCCAACGTCCTGACTTTC. Protein product: CSVGQGATGANVLTF.

This clonotype was recorded many times. This chain links TRBV20-1 with TRBJ2-3; TRBD1 might be the D (5 bases). V was pared by 5 bases and J by 4 bases, with 16 bases between. This CDR3 is built from 14 residues. Germline CDR1 DFQATT, CDR2 SNEGSKA (reference sequence). The CDR3 loop reads CSAQAGYSPDTQYF. As DNA, the CDR3 is TGCAGTGCTCAGGCAGGGTACAGTCCAGATACGCAGTATTTT.

There are many counts of this clonotype. The gene calls are TRBV6-1 and TRBJ1-2, with TRBD1 matching over 8 bases. The CDR3 contains 14 residues. J was trimmed by 7 bases and V by 7 bases; bases with no gene match: 11. From germline, CDR1 is MNHNS and CDR2 SASEGT. CDR3 protein: CASIPLGQGSGYTF. CDR3 sequence (DNA): TGTGCCAGCATCCCCCTTGGACAGGGAAGTGGCTACACCTTC.

This clonotype has just a few counts. The V and J genes are TRBV28 and TRBJ2-5, with 7 bases aligning to TRBD2. CDR3 size: 15 residues. V shed 3 bases and J 2 bases; nucleotides not matched to a gene: 6. The germline CDR1 and CDR2 sequences are MDHEN and SYDVKM. For the CDR3, the DNA is TGTGCCAGCAGTTTCGGACTAGTAGGGCAAGAGACCCAGTACTTC. It encodes CASSFGLVGQETQYF. Full variable domain (outside the CDR3, taken from reference TRBV28 and TRBJ2-5): DVKVTQSSRYLVKRTGEKVFLECVQDMDHENMFWYRQDPGLGLRLIYFSYDVKMKEKGDIPEGYSVSREKKERFSLILESASTNQTSMYLCASSFGLVGQETQYFGPGTRLLVL.

This clonotype was seen repeatedly, ten times or more. The chain recombines TRBV15 with TRBJ2-3, with no clear D. The germline V gene encodes CDR1 LNHNV and CDR2 YYDKDF (reference sequence). The V end was cut by 5 bases, the J end by 2 bases, with 11 bases between. The CDR3 length is 14 residues. Here the CDR3 reads CATSSTAITDTQYF. CDR3 DNA sequence: TGTGCCACCAGCTCTACGGCCATCACAGATACGCAGTATTTT.

A few counts support this clonotype. This chain uses TRBV29-1 with TRBJ2-3; 11 bases match TRBD2. V gave up 5 bases and J gave up 3 bases; unmatched junction bases: 4. Germline CDR1 reads SQVTM; CDR2 reads ANQGSEA. This CDR3 comprises 14 residues. The CDR3 region is CSVPRTSGTDTQYF. CDR3 sequence (DNA): TGCAGCGTTCCCCGGACTAGCGGGACAGATACGCAGTATTTT.